Presented here are 12 T cell receptor beta chains from one specimen sequenced in a study of beta chain features in type 1 diabetes. General study results and limits: Moderate yet significant TCRB CDR3 shortening was seen in Type 1 diabetes patients in all four CD4+ subsets.

No antigen has been identified for these receptors. Every isolated RNA sample was fully reverse transcribed, so sequencing captured expressed TCRB transcripts. Sequencing was performed with immunoSEQ multiplex PCR; in TCRdb, only in-frame clones are kept and a portion is missing. The sample lists 250,000 to 300,000 clones; around 24% were seen once. Material: naive CD4+ T cells from blood. Every receptor here comes from a woman in her twenties or thirties with type 1 diabetes.

V usage is TRBV6-5 and J usage is TRBJ2-7; 10 bases align to TRBD1. This CDR3 spans 15 amino acids. V trimming: 4 bases; J trimming: 1 base; junction bases outside the gene matches: 4. Germline-derived CDR1 and CDR2 are MNHEY and SVGAGI. For the CDR3, the DNA is TGTGCCAGCAGTTCCGGGACAGGGGTATCCTACGAGCAGTACTTC. This encodes CASSSGTGVSYEQYF.

The chain is built from TRBV30 and TRBJ2-1; 7 nucleotides match TRBD1. Germline-derived CDR1 and CDR2 are GTSNPN and SVGIG (reference sequence). The length of the CDR3 is 16 residues. V gave up 1 base and J gave up 4 bases; unmatched junction bases: 10. DNA for the CDR3: TGTGCCTGGAGTGCCCATACAGGGGCCGTGTACAATGAGCAGTTCTTC. Its translation: CAWSAHTGAVYNEQFF.

The chain joins TRBV30 to TRBJ2-1; D unresolved. Germline CDR1 and CDR2: GTSNPN and SVGIG (reference sequence). Trimming removed 4 bases from V and 2 bases from J, with 15 bases in between. This CDR3 region has 15 residues. CDR3 loop: CAWIAGPRPYNEQFF. The CDR3 region has the DNA TGTGCCTGGATTGCTGGCCCTCGTCCCTACAATGAGCAGTTCTTC.

This clone was detected only a few times. The rearrangement joins TRBV20-1 to TRBJ2-5, with 7 bases that match TRBD1. There are 11 residues in the CDR3. Germline loops: CDR1 DFQATT, CDR2 SNEGSKA (reference sequence). The V gene end was trimmed by 6 bases and the J gene end by 6 bases; junction bases not matched to a gene: 4. This CDR3 reads CSATRGKTQYF. The CDR3 coding sequence is TGCAGTGCAACCAGGGGGAAGACCCAGTACTTC.

CDR3 protein: CASSLLRDSANTGELFF. The CDR3 coding sequence is TGTGCCAGCAGTTTGTTACGGGACAGTGCGAACACCGGGGAGCTGTTTTTT. The chain couples TRBV28 to TRBJ2-2; 7 bases align to TRBD1. Trimming removed 3 bases from V and 0 bases from J; junction bases left unmatched: 7. CDR3 length: 17 residues. CDR1 MDHEN and CDR2 SYDVKM come from the germline V gene.

The gene calls are TRBV7-9 and TRBJ1-1, with D unclear. The CDR3 covers 13 residues. The germline V gene encodes CDR1 SEHNR and CDR2 FQNEAQ (reference sequence). Trimming removed 5 bases at V and 1 base at J, with 8 bases between. The CDR3 coding sequence is TGTGCCAGCAGCGCCGGTGCGAACACTGAAGCTTTCTTT. Protein product: CASSAGANTEAFF.

The chain is built from TRBV30 and TRBJ2-3, with D perhaps TRBD2 (6 bases). With 5 bases removed from V and 0 bases from J, the gap between germline ends came to 12 bases. The CDR3 loop spans 14 amino acids. Germline V gene data show CDR1 as GTSNPN and CDR2 as SVGIG (reference sequence). The CDR3 DNA sequence: TGTGCCTGGGAACCTGGGACTAGCACAGATACGCAGTATTTT. Amino acid sequence: CAWEPGTSTDTQYF.

The chain employs TRBV4-1 and TRBJ2-1, with 7 bases aligning to TRBD2. The CDR3 has 13 residues. Germline V lookup: CDR1 MGHRA, CDR2 YSYEKL. V lost 3 bases and J lost 9; bases outside the gene matches: 5. CDR3 coding DNA: TGCGCCAGCAGCCAGCCCGGCGGGGGTGAGCAGTTCTTC. Translated, it gives CASSQPGGGEQFF.

The J gene is TRBJ2-5, the V gene TRBV5-1; TRBD2 matches 7 bases. Germline assignment: CDR1 SGHRS and CDR2 YFSETQ. The trim removed 3 bases at V and 2 bases at J, leaving 7 bases unmatched. The CDR3 spans 15 residues. The CDR3 DNA is TGCGCCAGCAGCTCCCAGACTAGCTGGCAAGAGACCCAGTACTTC. It codes for CASSSQTSWQETQYF.

This clone was counted between two and nine times. One junction end does not reproduce the germline sequence, and a read error may be involved. The chain employs TRBV5-6 and TRBJ2-7, with 9 bases aligning to TRBD1. The length of the CDR3 is 14 residues. Germline V gene sequence: CDR1 SGHDT, CDR2 YYEEEE. The CDR3 region has the DNA TGTGCCAGCAGTTTGGGACAGGGTTCCTACGAGCAGTACTTC. It is translated as CASSLGQGSYEQYF.

This chain links TRBV29-1 with TRBJ2-3, with 8 bases fitting TRBD2. The CDR3 covers 14 residues. Losses at the gene ends were 3 bases for V and 0 bases for J; bases not matched to a gene: 2. Germline loops: CDR1 SQVTM, CDR2 ANQGSEA. DNA of the CDR3: TGCAGCGTTGATGCTAGCGGGAGCACAGATACGCAGTATTTT. Protein sequence: CSVDASGSTDTQYF.

Here the CDR3 DNA reads TGTGCCAGCAGTATGCGGGAGACCAATGAGCAGTTCTTC. Translation: CASSMRETNEQFF. The chain recombines TRBV6-5 with TRBJ2-1; 7 nucleotides line up with TRBD2. The germline CDR1 and CDR2 sequences are MNHEY and SVGAGI. V gave up 5 bases and J gave up 6 bases; unmatched junction bases: 4. The CDR3 runs to 13 residues.